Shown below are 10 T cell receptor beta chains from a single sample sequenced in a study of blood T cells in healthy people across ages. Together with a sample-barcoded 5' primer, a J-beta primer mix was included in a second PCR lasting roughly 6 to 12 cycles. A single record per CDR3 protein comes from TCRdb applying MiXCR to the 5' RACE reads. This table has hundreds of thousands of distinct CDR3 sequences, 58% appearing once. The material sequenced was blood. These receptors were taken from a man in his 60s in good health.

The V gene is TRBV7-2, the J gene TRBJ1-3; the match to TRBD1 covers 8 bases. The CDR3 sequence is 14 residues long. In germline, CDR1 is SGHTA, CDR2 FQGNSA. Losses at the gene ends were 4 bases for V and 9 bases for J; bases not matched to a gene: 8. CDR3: CASSSTGVGGTIYF. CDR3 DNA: TGTGCCAGCAGCTCGACAGGGGTTGGAGGCACCATATATTTT.

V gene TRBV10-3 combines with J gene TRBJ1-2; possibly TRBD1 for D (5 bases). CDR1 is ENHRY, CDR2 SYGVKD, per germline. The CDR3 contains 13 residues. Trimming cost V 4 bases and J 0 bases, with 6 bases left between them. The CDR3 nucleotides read TGTGCCATCAGTGTGGGGGCTAACTATGGCTACACCTTC. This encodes CAISVGANYGYTF.

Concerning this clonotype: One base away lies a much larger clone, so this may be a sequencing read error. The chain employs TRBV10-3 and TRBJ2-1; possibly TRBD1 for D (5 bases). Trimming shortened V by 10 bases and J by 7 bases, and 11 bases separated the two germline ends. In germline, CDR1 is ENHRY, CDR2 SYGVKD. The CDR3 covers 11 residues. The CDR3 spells CASTKGNEQFF. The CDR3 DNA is TGTGCCAGCACCAAGGGGAATGAGCAGTTCTTC.

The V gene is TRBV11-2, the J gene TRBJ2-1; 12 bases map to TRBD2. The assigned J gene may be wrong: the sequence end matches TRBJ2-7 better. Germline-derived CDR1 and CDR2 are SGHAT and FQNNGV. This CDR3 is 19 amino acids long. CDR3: CASSSPSGGAVRSYNEQYF. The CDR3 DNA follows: TGTGCCAGCAGCTCGCCTAGCGGGGGGGCGGTCCGGTCCTACAATGAGCAGTACTTC.

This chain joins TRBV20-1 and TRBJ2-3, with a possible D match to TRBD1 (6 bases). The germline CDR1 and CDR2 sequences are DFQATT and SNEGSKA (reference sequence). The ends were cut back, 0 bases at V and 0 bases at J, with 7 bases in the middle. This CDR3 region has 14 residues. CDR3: CSAREGASTDTQYF. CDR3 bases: TGCAGTGCTAGAGAGGGGGCGAGCACAGATACGCAGTATTTT.

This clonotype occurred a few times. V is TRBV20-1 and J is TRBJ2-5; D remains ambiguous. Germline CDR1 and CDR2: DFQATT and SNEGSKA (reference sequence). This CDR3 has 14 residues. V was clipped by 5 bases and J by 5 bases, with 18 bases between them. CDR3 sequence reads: CSAGGPSFGETQYF. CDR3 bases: TGCAGTGCTGGCGGACCCTCCTTTGGTGAGACCCAGTACTTC.

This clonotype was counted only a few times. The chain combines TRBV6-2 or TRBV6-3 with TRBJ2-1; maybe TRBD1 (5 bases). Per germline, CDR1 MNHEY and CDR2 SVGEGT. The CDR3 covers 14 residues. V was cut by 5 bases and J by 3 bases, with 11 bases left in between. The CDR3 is CASSGAPGYNEQFF. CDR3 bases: TGTGCCAGCAGTGGGGCACCCGGCTACAATGAGCAGTTCTTC.

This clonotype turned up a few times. The CDR3 spells CASSQDLGTLKETQYF. CDR3 bases: TGCGCCAGCAGCCAAGATCTGGGGACCCTGAAAGAGACCCAGTACTTC. The genes are TRBV4-1 and TRBJ2-5, with D perhaps matching TRBD1 or TRBD2 (5 bases each). Germline lookup yields CDR1 MGHRA and CDR2 YSYEKL. Deletions cut 0 bases from V and 3 bases from J, with 14 bases between. There are 16 residues in the CDR3.

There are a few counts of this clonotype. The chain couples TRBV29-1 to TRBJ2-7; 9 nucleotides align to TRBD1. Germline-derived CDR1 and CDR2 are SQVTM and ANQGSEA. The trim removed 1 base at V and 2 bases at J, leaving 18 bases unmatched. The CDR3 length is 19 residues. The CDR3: CSVEVSVAGQGTITYEQYF. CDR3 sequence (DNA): TGCAGCGTTGAAGTCTCTGTCGCGGGACAGGGAACTATAACCTACGAGCAGTACTTC.

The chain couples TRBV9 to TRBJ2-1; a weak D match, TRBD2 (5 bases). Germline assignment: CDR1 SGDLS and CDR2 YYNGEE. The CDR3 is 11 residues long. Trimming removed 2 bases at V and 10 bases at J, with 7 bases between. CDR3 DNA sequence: TGTGCCAGCAGCGTTGGGGAGGAGCAGTTCTTC. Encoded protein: CASSVGEEQFF.